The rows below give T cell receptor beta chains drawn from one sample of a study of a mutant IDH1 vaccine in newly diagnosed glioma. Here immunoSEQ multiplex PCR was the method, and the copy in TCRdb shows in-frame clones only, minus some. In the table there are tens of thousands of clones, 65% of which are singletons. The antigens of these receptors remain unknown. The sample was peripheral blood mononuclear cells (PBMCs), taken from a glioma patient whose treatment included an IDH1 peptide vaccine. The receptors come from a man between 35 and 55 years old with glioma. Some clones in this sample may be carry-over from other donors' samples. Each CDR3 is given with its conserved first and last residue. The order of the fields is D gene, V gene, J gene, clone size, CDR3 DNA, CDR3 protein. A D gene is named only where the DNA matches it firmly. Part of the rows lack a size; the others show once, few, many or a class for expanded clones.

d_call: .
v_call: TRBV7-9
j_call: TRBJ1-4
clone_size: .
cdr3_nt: TGTGCCAGCAGCTCTTTAGAGGGCGGCAAACTGTTTTTT
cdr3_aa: CASSSLEGGKLFF

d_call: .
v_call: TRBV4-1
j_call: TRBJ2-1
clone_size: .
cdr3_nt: TGCGCCAGCAGGGCGGAAACGGCTAATGAGCAGTTCTTC
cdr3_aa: CASRAETANEQFF

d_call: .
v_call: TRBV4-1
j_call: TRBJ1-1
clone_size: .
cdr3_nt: TGCGCCAGCAGCCAAGGGTTAGGGCTGATGAACACTGAAGCTTTCTTT
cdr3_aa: CASSQGLGLMNTEAFF

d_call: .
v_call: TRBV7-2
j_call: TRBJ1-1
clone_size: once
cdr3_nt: TGTGCCAGCAGCTTATTCCGCCTAGCTGAAGCTTTCTTT
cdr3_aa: CASSLFRLAEAFF

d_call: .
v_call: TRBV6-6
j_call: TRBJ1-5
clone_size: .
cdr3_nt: TGTGCCAGCAGAGGGCCTCACGGCAATCAGCCCCAGCATTTT
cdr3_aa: CASRGPHGNQPQHF

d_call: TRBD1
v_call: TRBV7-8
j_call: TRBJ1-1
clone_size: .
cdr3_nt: TGTGCCAGCAGCCCATGGGACAGTTCAAACACTGAAGCTTTCTTT
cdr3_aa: CASSPWDSSNTEAFF

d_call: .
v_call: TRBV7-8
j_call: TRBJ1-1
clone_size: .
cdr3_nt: TGTGCCAGCAGCTTAAGAAATGTGGGAGCTTTCTTT
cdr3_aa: CASSLRNVGAFF

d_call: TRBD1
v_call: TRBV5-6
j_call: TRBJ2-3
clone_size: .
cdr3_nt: TGTGCCAGCAGCTTCCGGACAGGGGAGACAGATACGCAGTATTTT
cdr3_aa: CASSFRTGETDTQYF

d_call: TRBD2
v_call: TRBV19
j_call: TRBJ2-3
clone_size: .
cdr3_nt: TGTGCCAGTAGTATAGGACTAGCGGGGGGCACAGATACGCAGTATTTT
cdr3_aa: CASSIGLAGGTDTQYF

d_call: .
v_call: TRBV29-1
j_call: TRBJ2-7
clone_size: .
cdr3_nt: TGCAGCGCCACTAGGGGGGCCGGTTTTGACGAGCAGTACTTC
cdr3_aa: CSATRGAGFDEQYF

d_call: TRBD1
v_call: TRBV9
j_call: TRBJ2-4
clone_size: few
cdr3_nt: TGTGCCAGCAGCCCACAGGGGACCAGCGGCAAAAACATTCAGTACTTC
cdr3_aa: CASSPQGTSGKNIQYF

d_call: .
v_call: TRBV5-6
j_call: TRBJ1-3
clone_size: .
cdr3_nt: TGTGCCAGCAGCTACCGCCAATTTCGTCTCTCTGGAAACACCATATATTTT
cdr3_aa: CASSYRQFRLSGNTIYF

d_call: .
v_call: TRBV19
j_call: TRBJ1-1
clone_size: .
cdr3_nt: TGTGCCAGTAGGGCGCGAACTGAAGCTTTCTTT
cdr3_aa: CASRARTEAFF

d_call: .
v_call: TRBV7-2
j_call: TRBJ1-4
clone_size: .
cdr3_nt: TGTGCCAGCAGCTCGCAGACAGGATCTAATGAAAAACTGTTTTTT
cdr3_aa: CASSSQTGSNEKLFF

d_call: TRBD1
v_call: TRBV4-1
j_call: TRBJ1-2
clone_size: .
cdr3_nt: TGCGCCAGCAGCCAAGGGGGACAGGGGCGAGCGGACTATGGCTACACCTTC
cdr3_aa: CASSQGGQGRADYGYTF

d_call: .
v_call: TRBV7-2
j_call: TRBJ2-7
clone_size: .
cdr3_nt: TGTGCCAGCAGCACACAGGGTTACTACGAGCAGTACTTC
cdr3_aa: CASSTQGYYEQYF

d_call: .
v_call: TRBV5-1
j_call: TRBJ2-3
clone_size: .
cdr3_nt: TGCGCCAGCAGCTTGGCACGGCGGGCCCAGGATACGCAGTATTTT
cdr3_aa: CASSLARRAQDTQYF

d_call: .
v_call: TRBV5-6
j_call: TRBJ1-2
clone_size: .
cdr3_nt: TGTGCCAGCAGCCGGCGGGCAGGGGATGGCTACACCTTC
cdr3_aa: CASSRRAGDGYTF

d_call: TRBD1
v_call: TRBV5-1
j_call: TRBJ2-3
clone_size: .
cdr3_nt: TGCGCCAGCAGCTCCCCGACAGGGACAGGGGATACGCAGTATTTT
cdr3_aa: CASSSPTGTGDTQYF

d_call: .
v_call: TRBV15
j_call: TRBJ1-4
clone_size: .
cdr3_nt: TGTGCCACCAGCAGAGACAGGGGACAAGAAAAACTGTTTTTT
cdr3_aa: CATSRDRGQEKLFF

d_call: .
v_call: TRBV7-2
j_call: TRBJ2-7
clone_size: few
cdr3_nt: TGTGCCAGCAGCTTCAACGGCGGAGACTACGAGCAGTACTTC
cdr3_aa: CASSFNGGDYEQYF

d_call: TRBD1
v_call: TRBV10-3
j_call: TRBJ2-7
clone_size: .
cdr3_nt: TGTGCCATCGGGACAGTTAACTCCTACGAGCAGTACTTC
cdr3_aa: CAIGTVNSYEQYF

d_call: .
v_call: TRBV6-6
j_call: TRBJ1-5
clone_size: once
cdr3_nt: TGTGCCAGCAGCTCCGGTCCCGGAAGAAGCAATCAGCCCCAGCATTTT
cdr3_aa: CASSSGPGRSNQPQHF

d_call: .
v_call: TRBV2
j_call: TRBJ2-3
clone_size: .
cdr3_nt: TGTGCCAGCCTCCTATTGGATACGCAGTATTTT
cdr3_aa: CASLLLDTQYF

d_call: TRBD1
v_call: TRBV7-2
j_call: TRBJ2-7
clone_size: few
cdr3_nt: TGTGCCAGCAGCTCGGGACAGGGGGCTGGGGAGCAGTACTTC
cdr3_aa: CASSSGQGAGEQYF

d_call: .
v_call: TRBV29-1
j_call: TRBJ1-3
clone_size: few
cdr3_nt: TGCAGCGTTGACGGTGGAAACACCATATATTTT
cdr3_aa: CSVDGGNTIYF

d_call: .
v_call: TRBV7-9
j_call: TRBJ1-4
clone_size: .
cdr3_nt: TGTGCCAGCCACCCGACCGTGGGGGGCCGGGGCGAAAAACTGTTTTTT
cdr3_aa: CASHPTVGGRGEKLFF

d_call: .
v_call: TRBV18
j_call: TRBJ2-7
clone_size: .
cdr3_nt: TGTGCCAGCTCACCACAACGGACTCCCCCCTACGAGCAGTACTTC
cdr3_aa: CASSPQRTPPYEQYF

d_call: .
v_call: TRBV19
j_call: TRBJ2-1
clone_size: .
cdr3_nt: TGTGCCAGTAGTATAGAGTGGACTATTGCTCCTAAGAATGAGCAGTTCTTC
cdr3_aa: CASSIEWTIAPKNEQFF

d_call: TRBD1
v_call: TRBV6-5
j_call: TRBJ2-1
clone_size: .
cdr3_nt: TGTGCCAGCAGTTACGACAGGGGCAATGAGCAGTTCTTC
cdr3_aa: CASSYDRGNEQFF

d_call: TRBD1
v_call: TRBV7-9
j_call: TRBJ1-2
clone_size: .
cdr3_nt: TGTGCCAGCAGCTTTGAGGGGGCGGGCTATGGCTACACCTTC
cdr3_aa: CASSFEGAGYGYTF

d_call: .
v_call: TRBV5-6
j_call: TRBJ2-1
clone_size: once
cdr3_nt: TGTGCCAGCAGCCCCGGGGGCTACAATGAGCAGTTCTTC
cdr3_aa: CASSPGGYNEQFF

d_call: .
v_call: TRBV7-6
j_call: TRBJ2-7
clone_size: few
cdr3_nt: TGTGCCAGCAGCTTATATTCAGGGACCTACGAGCAGTACTTC
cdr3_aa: CASSLYSGTYEQYF

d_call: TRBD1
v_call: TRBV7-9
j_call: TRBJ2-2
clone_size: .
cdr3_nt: TGTGCCAGCAGCCCAGACAGGGGCACCGGGGAGCTGTTTTTT
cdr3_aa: CASSPDRGTGELFF

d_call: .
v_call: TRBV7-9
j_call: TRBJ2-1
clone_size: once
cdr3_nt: TGTGCCAGCAGCTCGGGGGCCCTGAGCTCCTACAATGAGCAGTTCTTC
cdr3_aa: CASSSGALSSYNEQFF

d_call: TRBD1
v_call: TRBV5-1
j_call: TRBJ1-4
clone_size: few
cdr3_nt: TGCGCCAGCAGCCAGGGGACAGGGGAAAATGAAAAACTGTTTTTT
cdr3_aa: CASSQGTGENEKLFF

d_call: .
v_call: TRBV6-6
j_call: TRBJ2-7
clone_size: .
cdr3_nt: TGTGCCAGCAGTTACGAGACAGCTGCCGAGCAGTACTTC
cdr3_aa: CASSYETAAEQYF

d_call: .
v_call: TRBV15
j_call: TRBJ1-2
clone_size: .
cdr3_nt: TGTGCCACCAGCAGAGACCGGGCCAGCTGGGGCTACACCTTC
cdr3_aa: CATSRDRASWGYTF

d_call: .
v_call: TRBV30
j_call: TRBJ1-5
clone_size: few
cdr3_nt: TGTGCCTGGAGTGTGGGGTTTGGGCCCCAGCATTTT
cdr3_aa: CAWSVGFGPQHF

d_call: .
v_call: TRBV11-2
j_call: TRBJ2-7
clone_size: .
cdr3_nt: TGTGCCAGCAGCTTAGGTACCCCTTACGGGCAGTACTTC
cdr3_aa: CASSLGTPYGQYF

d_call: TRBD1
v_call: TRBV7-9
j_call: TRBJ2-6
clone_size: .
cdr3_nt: TGTGCCAGCAGCTTCATGGGACAGCACTCTGGGGCCAACGTCCTGACTTTC
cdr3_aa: CASSFMGQHSGANVLTF

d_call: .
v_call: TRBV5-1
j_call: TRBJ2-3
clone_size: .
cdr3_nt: TGCGCCAGCAGCTGGGGACAAGCAGATACGCAGTATTTT
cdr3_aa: CASSWGQADTQYF

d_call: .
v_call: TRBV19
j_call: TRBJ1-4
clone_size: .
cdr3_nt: TGTGCCAGTAGTATTGGGGTTGCAACTAATGAAAAACTGTTTTTT
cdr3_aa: CASSIGVATNEKLFF

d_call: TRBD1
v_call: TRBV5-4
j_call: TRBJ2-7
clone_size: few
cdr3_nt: TGTGCCAGCAGCGCGACAGGGCGGCACGAGCAGTACTTC
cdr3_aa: CASSATGRHEQYF

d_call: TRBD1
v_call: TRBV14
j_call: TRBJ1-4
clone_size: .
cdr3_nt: TGTGCCAGCAGCCTTGGCGGACAGGGAAATGAAAAACTGTTTTTT
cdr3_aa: CASSLGGQGNEKLFF

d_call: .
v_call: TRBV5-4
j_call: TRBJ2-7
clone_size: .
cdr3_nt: TGTGCCAGCAGCCCCGGGGGCGGGGGTTCACCCTACGAGCAGTACTTC
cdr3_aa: CASSPGGGGSPYEQYF